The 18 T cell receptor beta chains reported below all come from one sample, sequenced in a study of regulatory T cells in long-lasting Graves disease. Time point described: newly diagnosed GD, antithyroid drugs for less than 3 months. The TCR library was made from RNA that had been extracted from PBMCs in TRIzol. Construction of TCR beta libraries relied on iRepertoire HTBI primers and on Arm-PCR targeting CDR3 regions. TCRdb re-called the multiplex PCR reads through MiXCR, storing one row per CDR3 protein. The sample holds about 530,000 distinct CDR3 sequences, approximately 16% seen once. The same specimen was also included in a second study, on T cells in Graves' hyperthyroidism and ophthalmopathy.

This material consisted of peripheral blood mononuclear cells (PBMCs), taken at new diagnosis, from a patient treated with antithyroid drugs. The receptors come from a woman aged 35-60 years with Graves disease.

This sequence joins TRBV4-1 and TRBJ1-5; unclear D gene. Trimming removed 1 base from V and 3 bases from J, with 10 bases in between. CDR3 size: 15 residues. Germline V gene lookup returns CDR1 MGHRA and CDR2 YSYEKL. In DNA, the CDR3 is TGCGCCAGCAGCCAAGGAGTACTCAACAATCAGCCCCAGCATTTT. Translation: CASSQGVLNNQPQHF.

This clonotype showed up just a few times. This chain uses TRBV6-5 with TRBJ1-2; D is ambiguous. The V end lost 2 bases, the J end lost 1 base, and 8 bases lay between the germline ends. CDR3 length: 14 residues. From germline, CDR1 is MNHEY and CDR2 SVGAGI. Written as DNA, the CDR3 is TGTGCCAGCAGTTACGTGGATCGTAACTATGGCTACACCTTC. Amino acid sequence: CASSYVDRNYGYTF.

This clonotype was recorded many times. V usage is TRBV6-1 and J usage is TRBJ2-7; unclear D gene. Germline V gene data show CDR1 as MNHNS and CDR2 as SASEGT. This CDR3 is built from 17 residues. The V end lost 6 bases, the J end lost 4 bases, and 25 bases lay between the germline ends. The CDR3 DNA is TGTGCCAGCAGGACCTCCGGGCCGAGCGACGATAGGTACGAGCAGTACTTC. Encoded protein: CASRTSGPSDDRYEQYF.

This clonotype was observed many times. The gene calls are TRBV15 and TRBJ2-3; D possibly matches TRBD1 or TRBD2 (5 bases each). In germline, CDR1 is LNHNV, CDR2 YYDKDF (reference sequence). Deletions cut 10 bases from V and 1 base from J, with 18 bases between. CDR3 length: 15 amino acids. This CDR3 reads CASRRDPVGTDTQYF. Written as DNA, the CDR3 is TGTGCCAGCAGACGGGACCCAGTGGGCACAGATACGCAGTATTTT.

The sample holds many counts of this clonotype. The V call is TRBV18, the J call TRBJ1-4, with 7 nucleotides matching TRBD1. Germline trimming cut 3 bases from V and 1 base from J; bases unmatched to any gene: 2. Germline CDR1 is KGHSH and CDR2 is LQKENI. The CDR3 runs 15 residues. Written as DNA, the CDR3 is TGTGCCAGCTCACCCCGGACAGGAACTAATGAAAAACTGTTTTTT. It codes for CASSPRTGTNEKLFF.

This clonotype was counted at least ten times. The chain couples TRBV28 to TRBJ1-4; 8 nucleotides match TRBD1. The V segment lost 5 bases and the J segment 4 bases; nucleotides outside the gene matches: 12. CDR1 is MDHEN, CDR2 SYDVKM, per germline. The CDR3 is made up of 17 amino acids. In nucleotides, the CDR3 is TGTGCCAGCAGTCACCCCAGGGGGCTCGGAAGTAATGAAAAACTGTTTTTT. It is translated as CASSHPRGLGSNEKLFF.

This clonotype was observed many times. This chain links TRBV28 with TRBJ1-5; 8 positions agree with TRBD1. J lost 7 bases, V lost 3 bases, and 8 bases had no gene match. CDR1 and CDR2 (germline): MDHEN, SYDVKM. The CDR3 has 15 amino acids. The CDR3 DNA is TGTGCCAGCAGTTTTTCAGGGGGCACCGTCCAGCCCCAGCATTTT. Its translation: CASSFSGGTVQPQHF. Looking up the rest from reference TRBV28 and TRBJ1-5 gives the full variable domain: DVKVTQSSRYLVKRTGEKVFLECVQDMDHENMFWYRQDPGLGLRLIYFSYDVKMKEKGDIPEGYSVSREKKERFSLILESASTNQTSMYLCASSFSGGTVQPQHFGDGTRLSIL.

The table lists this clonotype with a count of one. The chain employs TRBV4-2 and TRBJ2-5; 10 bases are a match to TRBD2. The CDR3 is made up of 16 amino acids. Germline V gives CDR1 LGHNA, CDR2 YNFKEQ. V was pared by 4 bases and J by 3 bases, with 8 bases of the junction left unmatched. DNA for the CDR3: TGTGCCAGCAGCCGGGGGACCGGACTAGCGGAAGAGACCCAGTACTTC. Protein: CASSRGTGLAEETQYF.

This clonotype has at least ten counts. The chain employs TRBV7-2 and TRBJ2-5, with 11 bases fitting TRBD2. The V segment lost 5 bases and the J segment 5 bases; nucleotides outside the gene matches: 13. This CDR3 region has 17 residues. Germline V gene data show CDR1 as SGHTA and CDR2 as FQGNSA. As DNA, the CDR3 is TGTGCCAGCAGCCAAGGCCAACTAGCGGGGGTCTGGGAGACCCAGTACTTC. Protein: CASSQGQLAGVWETQYF.

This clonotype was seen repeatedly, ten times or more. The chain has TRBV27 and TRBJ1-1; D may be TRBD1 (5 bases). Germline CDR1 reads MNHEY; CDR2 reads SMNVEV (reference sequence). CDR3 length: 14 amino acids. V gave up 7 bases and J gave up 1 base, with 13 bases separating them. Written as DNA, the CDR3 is TGTGCCAGCACCCCGGGACGGTCGAACACTGAAGCTTTCTTT. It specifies CASTPGRSNTEAFF.

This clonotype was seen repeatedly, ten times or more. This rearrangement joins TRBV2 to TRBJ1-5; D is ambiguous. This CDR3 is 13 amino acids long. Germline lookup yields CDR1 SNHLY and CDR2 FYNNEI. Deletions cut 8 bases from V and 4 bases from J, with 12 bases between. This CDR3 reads CASRLGLNQPQHF. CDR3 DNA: TGTGCCAGCCGACTGGGCTTGAATCAGCCCCAGCATTTT.

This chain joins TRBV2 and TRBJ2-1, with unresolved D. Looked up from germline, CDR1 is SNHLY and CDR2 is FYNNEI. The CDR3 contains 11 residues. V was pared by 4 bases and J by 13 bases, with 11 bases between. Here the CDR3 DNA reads TGTGCCAGCAGTGTAAAGGAGACCCAGTTCTTC. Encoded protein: CASSVKETQFF.

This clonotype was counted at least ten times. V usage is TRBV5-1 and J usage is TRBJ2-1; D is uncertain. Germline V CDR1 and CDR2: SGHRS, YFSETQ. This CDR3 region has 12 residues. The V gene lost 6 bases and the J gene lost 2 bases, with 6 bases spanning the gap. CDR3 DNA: TGCGCCAGCAAGGCCACCTACAATGAGCAGTTCTTC. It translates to CASKATYNEQFF.

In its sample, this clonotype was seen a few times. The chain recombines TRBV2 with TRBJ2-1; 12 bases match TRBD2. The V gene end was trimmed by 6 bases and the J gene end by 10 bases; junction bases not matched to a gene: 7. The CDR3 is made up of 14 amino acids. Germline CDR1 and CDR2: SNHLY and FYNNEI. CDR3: CASRVLAGGREQFF. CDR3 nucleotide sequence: TGTGCCAGCAGGGTACTAGCGGGGGGTCGGGAGCAGTTCTTC.

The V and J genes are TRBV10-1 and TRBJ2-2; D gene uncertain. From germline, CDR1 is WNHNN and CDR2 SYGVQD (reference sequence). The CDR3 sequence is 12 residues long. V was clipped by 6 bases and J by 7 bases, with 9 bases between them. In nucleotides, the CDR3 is TGCGCCAGCAGGGATTATGTCGGGGAGCTGTTTTTT. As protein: CASRDYVGELFF.

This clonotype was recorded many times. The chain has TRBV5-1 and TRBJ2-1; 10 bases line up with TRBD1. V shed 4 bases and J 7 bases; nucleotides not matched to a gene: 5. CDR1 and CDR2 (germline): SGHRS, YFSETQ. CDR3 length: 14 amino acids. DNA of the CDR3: TGCGCCAGCAGCCCACTGGGACAGGGGAATGAGCAGTTCTTC. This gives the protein CASSPLGQGNEQFF.

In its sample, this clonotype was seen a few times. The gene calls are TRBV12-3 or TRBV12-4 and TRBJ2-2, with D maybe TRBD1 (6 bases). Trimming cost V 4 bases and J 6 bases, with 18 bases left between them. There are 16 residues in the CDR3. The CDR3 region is CASSSHRAERAGELFF. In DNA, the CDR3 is TGTGCCAGCAGTTCGCACAGGGCGGAGAGGGCCGGGGAGCTGTTTTTT.

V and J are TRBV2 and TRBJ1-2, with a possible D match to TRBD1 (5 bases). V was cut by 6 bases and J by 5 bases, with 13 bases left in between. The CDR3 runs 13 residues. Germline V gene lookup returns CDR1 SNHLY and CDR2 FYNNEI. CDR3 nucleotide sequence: TGTGCCAGCAGCGCGGACACCGGTTATGGCTACACCTTC. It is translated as CASSADTGYGYTF.